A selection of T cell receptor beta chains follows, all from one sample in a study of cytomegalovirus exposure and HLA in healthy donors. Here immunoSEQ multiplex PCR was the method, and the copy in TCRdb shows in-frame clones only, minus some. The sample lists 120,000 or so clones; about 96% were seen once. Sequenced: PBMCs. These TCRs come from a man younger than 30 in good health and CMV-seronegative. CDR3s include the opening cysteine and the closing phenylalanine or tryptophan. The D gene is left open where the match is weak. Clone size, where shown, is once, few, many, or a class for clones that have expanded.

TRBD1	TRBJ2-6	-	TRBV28	CASSLGRGLFSGANVLTF	TGTGCCAGCAGTTTGGGCAGGGGGCTCTTCTCTGGGGCCAACGTCCTGACTTTC
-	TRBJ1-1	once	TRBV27	CASSLSTQGLAEAFF	TGTGCCAGCAGTTTATCAACGCAGGGTTTAGCTGAAGCTTTCTTT
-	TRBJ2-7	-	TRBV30	CAWGGPTNAGEQYF	TGTGCCTGGGGCGGGCCTACCAACGCGGGAGAGCAGTACTTC
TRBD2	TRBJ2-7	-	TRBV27	CASSLSAGEKYF	TGTGCCAGCAGTTTAAGTGCGGGGGAAAAGTACTTC
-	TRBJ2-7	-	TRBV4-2	CASSQRIPNSYEQYF	TGTGCCAGCAGCCAAAGAATTCCTAATTCCTACGAGCAGTACTTC
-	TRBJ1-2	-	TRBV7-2	CASSSRQGSRNYGYTF	TGTGCCAGCAGCTCTCGCCAGGGGAGTAGGAACTATGGCTACACCTTC
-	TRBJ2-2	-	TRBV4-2	CASYGAVTGELFF	TGTGCCAGCTATGGGGCCGTCACCGGGGAGCTGTTTTTT
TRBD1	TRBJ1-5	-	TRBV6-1	CASSGTGVPSGNQPQHF	TGTGCCAGCAGTGGGACAGGGGTCCCTTCTGGCAATCAGCCCCAGCATTTT
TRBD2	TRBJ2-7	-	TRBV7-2	CASSLGAGGTSYEQYF	TGTGCCAGCAGCTTAGGCGCGGGAGGTACCTCCTACGAGCAGTACTTC
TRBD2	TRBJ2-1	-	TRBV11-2	CASSLETGTSDYNEQFF	TGTGCCAGCAGCTTGGAAACCGGGACTAGCGACTACAATGAGCAGTTCTTC
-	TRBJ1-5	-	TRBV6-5	CASSLQGSSNQPQHF	TGTGCCAGCAGTTTACAGGGTAGCAGCAATCAGCCCCAGCATTTT
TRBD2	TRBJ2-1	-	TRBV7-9	CASSPQTSGSYNEQFF	TGTGCCAGCAGCCCCCAGACTAGCGGGAGCTACAATGAGCAGTTCTTC
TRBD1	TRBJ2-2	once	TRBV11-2	CASSLPGTGITGELFF	TGTGCCAGCAGCTTACCCGGGACAGGGATCACCGGGGAGCTGTTTTTT
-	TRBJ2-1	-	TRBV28	CASSLREQFF	TGTGCCAGCTCCCTCCGTGAGCAGTTCTTC
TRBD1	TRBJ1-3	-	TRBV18	CASSLRTGGSGNTIYF	TGTGCCAGCTCACTGCGGACAGGAGGCTCTGGAAACACCATATATTTT
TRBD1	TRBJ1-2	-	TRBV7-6	CASGDSQISYGYTF	TGTGCCAGCGGGGACAGTCAAATCTCCTATGGCTACACCTTC
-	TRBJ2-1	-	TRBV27	CASSLSIRGNEQFF	TGTGCCAGCAGTTTATCGATTAGGGGGAATGAGCAGTTCTTC
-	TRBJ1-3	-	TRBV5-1	CASSPDSISGNTIYF	TGCGCCAGCAGCCCGGACAGTATCTCTGGAAACACCATATATTTT
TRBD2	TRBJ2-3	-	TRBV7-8	CASSTGLAGVGGDTQYF	TGTGCCAGCAGCACTGGACTAGCGGGAGTAGGGGGCGATACGCAGTATTTT
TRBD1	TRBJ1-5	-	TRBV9	CASSSGTGNQPQHF	TGTGCCAGCAGTTCCGGGACAGGCAATCAGCCCCAGCATTTT
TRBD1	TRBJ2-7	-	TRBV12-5	CASGPGQASYEQYF	TGTGCTAGCGGACCGGGACAGGCCTCCTACGAGCAGTACTTC
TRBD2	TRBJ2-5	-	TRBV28	CASSFPGTSAETQYF	TGTGCCAGCAGTTTCCCCGGGACTAGCGCCGAGACCCAGTACTTC
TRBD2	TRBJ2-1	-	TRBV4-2	CASSHNSGREEWNEQFF	TGTGCCAGCAGCCATAATAGCGGGAGGGAGGAATGGAATGAGCAGTTCTTC
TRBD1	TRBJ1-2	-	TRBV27	CASSFQGQGYYGYTF	TGTGCCAGCAGTTTTCAAGGACAGGGGTACTATGGCTACACCTTC
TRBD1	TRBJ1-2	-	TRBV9	CASSPGTGGIYGYTF	TGTGCCAGCAGCCCCGGGACAGGGGGTATCTATGGCTACACCTTC
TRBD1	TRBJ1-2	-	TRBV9	CASSERTGGYGGYTF	TGTGCCAGCAGCGAGCGGACAGGGGGTTATGGCGGCTACACCTTC
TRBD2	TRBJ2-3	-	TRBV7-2	CASSLMASGSGADTQYF	TGTGCCAGCAGCTTGATGGCTAGCGGGAGTGGTGCAGATACGCAGTATTTT